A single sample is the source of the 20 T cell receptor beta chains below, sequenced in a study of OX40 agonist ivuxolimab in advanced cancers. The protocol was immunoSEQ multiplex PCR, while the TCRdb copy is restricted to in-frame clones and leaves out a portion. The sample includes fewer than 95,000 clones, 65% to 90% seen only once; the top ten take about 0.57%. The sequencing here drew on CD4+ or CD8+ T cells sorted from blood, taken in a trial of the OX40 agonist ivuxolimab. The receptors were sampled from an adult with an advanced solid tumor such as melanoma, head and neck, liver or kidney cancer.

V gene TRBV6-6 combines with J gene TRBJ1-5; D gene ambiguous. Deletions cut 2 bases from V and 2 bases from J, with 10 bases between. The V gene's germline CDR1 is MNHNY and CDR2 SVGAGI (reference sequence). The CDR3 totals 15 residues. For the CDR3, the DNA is TGTGCCAGCAGTTACAGTGGGGAGCGCAATCAGCCCCAGCATTTT. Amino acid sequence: CASSYSGERNQPQHF.

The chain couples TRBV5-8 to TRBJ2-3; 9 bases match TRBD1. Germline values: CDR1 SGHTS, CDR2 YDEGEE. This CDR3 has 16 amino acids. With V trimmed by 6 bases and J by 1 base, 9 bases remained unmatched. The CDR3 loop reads CASIRRDRAGTDTQYF. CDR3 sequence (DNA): TGTGCCAGCATAAGGCGGGACAGGGCTGGCACAGATACGCAGTATTTT.

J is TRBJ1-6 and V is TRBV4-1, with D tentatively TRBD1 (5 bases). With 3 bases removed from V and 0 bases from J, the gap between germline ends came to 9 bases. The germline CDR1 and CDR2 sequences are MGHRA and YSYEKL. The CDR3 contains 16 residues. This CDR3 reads CASSQTADSYNSPLHF. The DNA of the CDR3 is TGCGCCAGCAGCCAGACAGCTGACTCCTATAATTCACCCCTCCACTTT.

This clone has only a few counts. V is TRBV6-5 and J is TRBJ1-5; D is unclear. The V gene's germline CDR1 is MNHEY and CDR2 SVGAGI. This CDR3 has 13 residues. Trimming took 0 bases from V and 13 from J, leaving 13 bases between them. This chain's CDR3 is CASSYSPRVEQHF. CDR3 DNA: TGTGCCAGCAGTTACTCTCCCCGAGTAGAACAGCATTTT.

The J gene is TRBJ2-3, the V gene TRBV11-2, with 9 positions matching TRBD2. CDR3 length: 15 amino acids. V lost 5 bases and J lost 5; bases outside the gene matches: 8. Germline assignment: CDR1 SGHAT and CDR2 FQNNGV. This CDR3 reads CASSAPVSGGDTQYF. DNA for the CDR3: TGTGCCAGCAGCGCCCCGGTTAGCGGGGGAGATACGCAGTATTTT.

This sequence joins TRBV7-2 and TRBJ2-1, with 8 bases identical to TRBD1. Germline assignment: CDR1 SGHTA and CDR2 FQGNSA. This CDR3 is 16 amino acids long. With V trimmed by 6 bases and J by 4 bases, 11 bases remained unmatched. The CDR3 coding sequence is TGTGCCAGCAGGCCCCCGACAGGGGAGATGTACAATGAGCAGTTCTTC. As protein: CASRPPTGEMYNEQFF.

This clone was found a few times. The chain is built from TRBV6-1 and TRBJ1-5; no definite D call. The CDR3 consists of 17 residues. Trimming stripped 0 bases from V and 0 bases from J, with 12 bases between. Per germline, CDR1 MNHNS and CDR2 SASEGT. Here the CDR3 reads CASSEALPRHSNQPQHF. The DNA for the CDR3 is TGTGCCAGCAGTGAAGCGCTTCCCCGCCATAGCAATCAGCCCCAGCATTTT.

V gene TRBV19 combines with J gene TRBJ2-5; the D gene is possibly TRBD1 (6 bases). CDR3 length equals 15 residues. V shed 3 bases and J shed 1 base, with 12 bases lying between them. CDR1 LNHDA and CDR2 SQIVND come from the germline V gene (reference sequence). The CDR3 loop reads CASSMGQGSQETQYF. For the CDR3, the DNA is TGTGCCAGTAGTATGGGGCAGGGGAGCCAAGAGACCCAGTACTTC.

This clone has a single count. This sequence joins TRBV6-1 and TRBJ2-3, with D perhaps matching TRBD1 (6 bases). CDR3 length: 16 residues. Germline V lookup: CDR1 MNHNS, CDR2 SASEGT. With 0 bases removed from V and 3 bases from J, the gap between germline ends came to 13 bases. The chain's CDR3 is CASSEAQGRGTDTQYF. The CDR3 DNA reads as TGTGCCAGCAGTGAAGCACAGGGAAGAGGGACAGATACGCAGTATTTT.

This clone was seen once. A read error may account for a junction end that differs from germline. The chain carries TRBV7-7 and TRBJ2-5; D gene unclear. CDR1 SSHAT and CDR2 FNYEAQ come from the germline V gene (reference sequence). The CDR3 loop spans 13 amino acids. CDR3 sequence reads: CASSNSFGETQYF. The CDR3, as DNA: TGTGCTAGCAGCAACTCCTTTGGGGAGACCCAGTACTTC.

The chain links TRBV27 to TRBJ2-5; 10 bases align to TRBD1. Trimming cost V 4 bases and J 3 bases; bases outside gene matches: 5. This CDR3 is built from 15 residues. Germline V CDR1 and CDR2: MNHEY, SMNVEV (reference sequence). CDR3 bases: TGTGCCAGCAGTTCGGCCGGGACAGGGGAAGAGACCCAGTACTTC. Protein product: CASSSAGTGEETQYF.

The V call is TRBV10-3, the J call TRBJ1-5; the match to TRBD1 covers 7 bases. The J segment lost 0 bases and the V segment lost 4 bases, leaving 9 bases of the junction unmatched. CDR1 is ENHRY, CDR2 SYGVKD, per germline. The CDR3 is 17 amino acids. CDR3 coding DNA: TGTGCCATCAGTGCGGGGCAGGGGGGCTCTAGCAATCAGCCCCAGCATTTT. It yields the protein CAISAGQGGSSNQPQHF.

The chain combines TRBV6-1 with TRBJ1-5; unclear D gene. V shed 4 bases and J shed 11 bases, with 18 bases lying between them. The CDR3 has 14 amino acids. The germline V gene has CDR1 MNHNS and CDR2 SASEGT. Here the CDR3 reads CASSGPEVPSAQHF. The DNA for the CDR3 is TGTGCCAGCAGTGGTCCTGAGGTGCCATCGGCCCAGCATTTT.

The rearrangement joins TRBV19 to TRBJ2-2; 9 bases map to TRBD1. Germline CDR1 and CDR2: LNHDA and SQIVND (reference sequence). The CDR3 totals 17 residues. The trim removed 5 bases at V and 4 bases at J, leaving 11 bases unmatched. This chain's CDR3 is CASSLRLDRGGTGELFF. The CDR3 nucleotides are TGTGCCAGTAGTCTCCGCCTGGACAGGGGCGGCACCGGGGAGCTGTTTTTT.

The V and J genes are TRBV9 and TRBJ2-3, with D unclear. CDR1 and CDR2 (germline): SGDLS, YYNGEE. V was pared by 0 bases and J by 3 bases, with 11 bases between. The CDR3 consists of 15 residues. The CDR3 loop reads CASSVGPGPTDTQYF. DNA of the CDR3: TGTGCCAGCAGCGTAGGTCCGGGTCCGACAGATACGCAGTATTTT.

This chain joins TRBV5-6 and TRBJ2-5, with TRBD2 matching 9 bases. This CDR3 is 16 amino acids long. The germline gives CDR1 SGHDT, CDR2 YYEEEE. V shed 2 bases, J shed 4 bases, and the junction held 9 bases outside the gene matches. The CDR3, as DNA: TGTGCCAGCAGCTTCTTCGCGGGGGGGTCTTCAGAGACCCAGTACTTC. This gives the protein CASSFFAGGSSETQYF.

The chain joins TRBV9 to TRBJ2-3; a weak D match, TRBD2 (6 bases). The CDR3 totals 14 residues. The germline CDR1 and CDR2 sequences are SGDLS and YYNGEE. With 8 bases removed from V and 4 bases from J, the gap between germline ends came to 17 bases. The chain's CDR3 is CARFRDSQADTQYF. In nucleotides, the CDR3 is TGTGCCAGATTCCGGGACTCACAGGCAGATACGCAGTATTTT.

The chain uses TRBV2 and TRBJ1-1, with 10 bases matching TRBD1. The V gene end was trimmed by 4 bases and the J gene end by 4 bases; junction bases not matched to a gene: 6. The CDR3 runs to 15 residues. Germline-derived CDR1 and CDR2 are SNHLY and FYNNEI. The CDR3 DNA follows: TGTGCCAGCAGTGGACAGGACAGGGGGTCCACTGAAGCTTTCTTT. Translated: CASSGQDRGSTEAFF.

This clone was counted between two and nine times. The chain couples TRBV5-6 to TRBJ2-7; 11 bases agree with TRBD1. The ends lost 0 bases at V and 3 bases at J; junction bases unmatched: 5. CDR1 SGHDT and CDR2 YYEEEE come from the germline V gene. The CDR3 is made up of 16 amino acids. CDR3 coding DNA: TGTGCCAGCAGCTTGGAGGAAGGGACAGGGGGCTACGAGCAGTACTTC. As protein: CASSLEEGTGGYEQYF.

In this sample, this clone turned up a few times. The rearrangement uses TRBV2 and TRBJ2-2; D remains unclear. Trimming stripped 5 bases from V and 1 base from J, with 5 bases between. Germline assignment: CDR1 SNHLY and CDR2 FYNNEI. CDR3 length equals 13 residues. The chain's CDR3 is CASSRQNTGELFF. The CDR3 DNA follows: TGTGCCAGCAGTCGACAGAACACCGGGGAGCTGTTTTTT.